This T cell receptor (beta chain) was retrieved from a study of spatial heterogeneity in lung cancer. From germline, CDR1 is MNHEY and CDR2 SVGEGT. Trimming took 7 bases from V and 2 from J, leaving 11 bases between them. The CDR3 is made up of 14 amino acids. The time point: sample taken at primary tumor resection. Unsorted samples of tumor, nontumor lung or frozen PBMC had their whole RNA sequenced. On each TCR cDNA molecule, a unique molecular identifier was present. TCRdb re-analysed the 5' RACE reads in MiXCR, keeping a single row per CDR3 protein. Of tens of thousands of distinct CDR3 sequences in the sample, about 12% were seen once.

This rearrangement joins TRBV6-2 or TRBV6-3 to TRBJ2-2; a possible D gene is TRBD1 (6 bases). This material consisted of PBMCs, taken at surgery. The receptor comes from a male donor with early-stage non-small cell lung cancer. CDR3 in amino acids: CASNRGGNTGELFF. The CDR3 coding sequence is TGTGCCAGCAACCGAGGGGGAAACACCGGGGAGCTGTTTTTT.